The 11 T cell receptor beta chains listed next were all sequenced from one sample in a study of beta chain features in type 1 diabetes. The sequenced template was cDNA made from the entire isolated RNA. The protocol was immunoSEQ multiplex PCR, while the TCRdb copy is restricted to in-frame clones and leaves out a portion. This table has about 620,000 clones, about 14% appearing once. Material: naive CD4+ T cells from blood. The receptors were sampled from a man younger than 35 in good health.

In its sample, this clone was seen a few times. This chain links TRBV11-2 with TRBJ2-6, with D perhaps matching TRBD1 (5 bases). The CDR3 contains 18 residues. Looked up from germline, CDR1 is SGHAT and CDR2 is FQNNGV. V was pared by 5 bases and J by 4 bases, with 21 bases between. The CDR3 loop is CASSQPGIALVGANVLTF. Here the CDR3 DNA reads TGTGCCAGCAGCCAACCAGGGATTGCTCTGGTCGGGGCCAACGTCCTGACTTTC.

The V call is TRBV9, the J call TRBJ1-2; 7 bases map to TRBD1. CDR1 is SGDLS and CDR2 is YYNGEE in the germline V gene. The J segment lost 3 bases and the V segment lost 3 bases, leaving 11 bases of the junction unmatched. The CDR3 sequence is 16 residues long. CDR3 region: CASSAKDRQWDYGYTF. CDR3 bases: TGTGCCAGCAGCGCGAAGGACAGGCAATGGGACTATGGCTACACCTTC.

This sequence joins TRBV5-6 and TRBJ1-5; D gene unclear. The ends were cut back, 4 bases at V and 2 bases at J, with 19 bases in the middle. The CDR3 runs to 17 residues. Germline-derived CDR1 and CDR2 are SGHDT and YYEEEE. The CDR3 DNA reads TGTGCCAGCAGCAACACAAGACGGGGAAGAGGCAATCAGCCCCAGCATTTT. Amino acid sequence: CASSNTRRGRGNQPQHF.

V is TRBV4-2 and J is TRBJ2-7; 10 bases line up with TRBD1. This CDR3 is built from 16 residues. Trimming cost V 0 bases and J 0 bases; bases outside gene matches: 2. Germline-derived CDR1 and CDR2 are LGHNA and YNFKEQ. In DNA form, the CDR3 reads TGTGCCAGCAGCCAAGAGACAGGGGGCCTCTCCTACGAGCAGTACTTC. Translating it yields CASSQETGGLSYEQYF.

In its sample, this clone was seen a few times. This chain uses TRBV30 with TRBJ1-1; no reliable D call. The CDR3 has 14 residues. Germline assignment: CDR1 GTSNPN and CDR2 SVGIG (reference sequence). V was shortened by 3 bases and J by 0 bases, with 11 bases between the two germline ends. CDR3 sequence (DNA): TGTGCCTGGAGGACTACTAACATGAACACTGAAGCTTTCTTT. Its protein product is CAWRTTNMNTEAFF.

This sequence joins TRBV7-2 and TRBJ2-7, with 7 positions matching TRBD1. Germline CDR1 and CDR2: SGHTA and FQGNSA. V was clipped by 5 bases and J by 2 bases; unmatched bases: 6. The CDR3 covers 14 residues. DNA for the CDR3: TGTGCCAGCAGCCCCAGAGGGGGCGCCTACGAGCAGTACTTC. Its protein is CASSPRGGAYEQYF.

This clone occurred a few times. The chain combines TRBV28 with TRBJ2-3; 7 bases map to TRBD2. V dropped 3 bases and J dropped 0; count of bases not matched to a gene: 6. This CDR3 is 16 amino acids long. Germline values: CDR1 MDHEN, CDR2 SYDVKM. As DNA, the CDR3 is TGTGCCAGCAGTTTTCGTCGAGCGGGGAGCACAGATACGCAGTATTTT. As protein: CASSFRRAGSTDTQYF.

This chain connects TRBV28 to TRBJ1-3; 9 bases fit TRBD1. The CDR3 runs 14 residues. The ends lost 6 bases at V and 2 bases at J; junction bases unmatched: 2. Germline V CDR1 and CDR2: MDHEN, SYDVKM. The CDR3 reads CASSRTGAGNTIYF. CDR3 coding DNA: TGTGCCAGCAGCCGGACAGGGGCTGGAAACACCATATATTTT.

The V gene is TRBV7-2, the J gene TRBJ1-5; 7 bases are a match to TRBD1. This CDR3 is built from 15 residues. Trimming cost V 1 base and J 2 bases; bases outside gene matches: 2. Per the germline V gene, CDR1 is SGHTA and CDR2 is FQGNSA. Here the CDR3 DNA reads TGTGCCAGCAGCTTAGAGGGACAGCGCAATCAGCCCCAGCATTTT. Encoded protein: CASSLEGQRNQPQHF.

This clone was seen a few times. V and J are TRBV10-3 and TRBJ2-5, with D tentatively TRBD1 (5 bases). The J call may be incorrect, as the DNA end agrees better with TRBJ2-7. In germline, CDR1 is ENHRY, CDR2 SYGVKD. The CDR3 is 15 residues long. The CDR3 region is CAISEKGITAYEQYF. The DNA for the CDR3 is TGTGCCATCAGTGAAAAGGGGATCACCGCCTACGAGCAGTACTTC.

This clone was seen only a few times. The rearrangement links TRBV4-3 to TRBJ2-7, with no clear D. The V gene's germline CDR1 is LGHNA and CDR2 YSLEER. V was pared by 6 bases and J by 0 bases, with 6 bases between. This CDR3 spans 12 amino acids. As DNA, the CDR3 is TGCGCCAGCAGGGTAAGCTCCTACGAGCAGTACTTC. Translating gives CASRVSSYEQYF.